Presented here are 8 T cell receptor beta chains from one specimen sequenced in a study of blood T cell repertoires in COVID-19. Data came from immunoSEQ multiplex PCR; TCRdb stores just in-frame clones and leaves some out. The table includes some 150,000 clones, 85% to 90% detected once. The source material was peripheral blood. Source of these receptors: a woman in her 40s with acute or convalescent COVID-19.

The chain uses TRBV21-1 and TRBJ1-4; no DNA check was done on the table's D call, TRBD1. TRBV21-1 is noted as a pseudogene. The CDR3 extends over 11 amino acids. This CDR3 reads CWGQTNEKLFF. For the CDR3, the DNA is TGCTGGGGGCAGACCAATGAAAAACTGTTTTTT.

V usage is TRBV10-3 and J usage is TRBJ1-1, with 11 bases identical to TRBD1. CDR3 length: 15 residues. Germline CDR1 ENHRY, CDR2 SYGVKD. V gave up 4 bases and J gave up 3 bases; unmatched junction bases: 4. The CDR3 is CAISAPGQGDTEAFF. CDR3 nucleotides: TGTGCCATCAGTGCACCGGGACAGGGGGACACTGAAGCTTTCTTT.

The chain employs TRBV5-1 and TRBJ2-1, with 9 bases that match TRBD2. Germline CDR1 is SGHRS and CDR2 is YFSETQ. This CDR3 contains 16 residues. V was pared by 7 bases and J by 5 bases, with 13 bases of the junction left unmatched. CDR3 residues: CASGRSGGRVDNEQFF. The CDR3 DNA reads TGCGCCAGCGGGAGGAGCGGGGGGCGGGTGGACAATGAGCAGTTCTTC.

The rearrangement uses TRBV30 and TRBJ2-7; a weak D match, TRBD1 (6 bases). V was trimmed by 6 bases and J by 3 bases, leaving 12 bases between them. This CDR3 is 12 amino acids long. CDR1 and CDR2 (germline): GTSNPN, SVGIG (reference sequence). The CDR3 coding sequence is TGTGCCTGCCAGGGACAAATCTACGAGCAGTACTTC. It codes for CACQGQIYEQYF.

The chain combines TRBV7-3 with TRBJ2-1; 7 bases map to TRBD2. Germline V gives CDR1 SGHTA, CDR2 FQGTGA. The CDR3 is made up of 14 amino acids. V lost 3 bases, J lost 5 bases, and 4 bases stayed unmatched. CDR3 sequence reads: CASSLGLPNNEQFF. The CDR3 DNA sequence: TGTGCCAGCAGCTTGGGACTACCAAACAATGAGCAGTTCTTC.

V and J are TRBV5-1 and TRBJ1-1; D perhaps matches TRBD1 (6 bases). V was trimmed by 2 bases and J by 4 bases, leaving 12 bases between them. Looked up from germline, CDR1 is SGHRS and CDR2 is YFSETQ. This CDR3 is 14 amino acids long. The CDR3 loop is CASSLQGYSTEAFF. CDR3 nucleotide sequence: TGCGCCAGCAGCTTACAGGGATATAGCACTGAAGCTTTCTTT.

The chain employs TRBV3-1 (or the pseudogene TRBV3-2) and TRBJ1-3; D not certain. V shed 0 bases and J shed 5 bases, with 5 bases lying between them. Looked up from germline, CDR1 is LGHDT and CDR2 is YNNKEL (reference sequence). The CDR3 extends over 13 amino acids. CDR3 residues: CASSQDPRNTIYF. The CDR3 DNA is TGTGCCAGCAGCCAAGATCCAAGAAACACCATATATTTT.

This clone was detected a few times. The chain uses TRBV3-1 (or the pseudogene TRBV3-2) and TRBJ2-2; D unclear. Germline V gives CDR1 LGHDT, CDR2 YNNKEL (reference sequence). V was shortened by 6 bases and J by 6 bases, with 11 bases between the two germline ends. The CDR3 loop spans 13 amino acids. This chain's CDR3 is CASRNRPAGELFF. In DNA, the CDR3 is TGTGCCAGCAGGAACAGACCCGCCGGGGAGCTGTTTTTT.